One sample yielded the 3 T cell receptor beta chains listed below, sequenced in a study of T cells after yellow fever vaccination. Via MiXCR, TCRdb re-called the 5' RACE reads, giving one row per CDR3 protein. The table lists some 600,000 distinct CDR3 sequences, about a sixth of them singletons. The material was PBMCs, obtained about 5 days after the first yellow fever vaccination. Source of these receptors: a young man who received the YFV17D yellow fever vaccine.

A few counts support this clonotype. The V call is TRBV18, the J call TRBJ1-5; tentative D call: TRBD1 (5 bases). Germline CDR1 reads KGHSH; CDR2 reads LQKENI. CDR3 size: 14 residues. Trimming pared 8 bases from V and 0 bases from J, leaving 11 bases between. As DNA, the CDR3 is TGTGCCAGCCGGGGCGGGGATAGCAATCAGCCCCAGCATTTT. Amino acids: CASRGGDSNQPQHF.

This sequence joins TRBV5-1 and TRBJ2-1; 11 bases align to TRBD1. The CDR3 length is 14 residues. CDR1 SGHRS and CDR2 YFSETQ come from the germline V gene. The ends lost 3 bases at V and 8 bases at J; junction bases unmatched: 4. CDR3 in DNA: TGCGCCAGCAGCTCTGGGACAGGGGGAGATGAGCAGTTCTTC. Amino acids: CASSSGTGGDEQFF. Full variable domain (rest looked up from reference TRBV5-1 and TRBJ2-1): KAGVTQTPRYLIKTRGQQVTLSCSPISGHRSVSWYQQTPGQGLQFLFEYFSETQRNKGNFPGRFSGRQFSNSRSEMNVSTLELGDSALYLCASSSGTGGDEQFFGPGTRLTVL.

This clonotype was seen more than once but under ten times. The genes are TRBV6-2 or TRBV6-3 and TRBJ1-2; 9 bases line up with TRBD1. The CDR3 is 14 amino acids. Trimming cost V 6 bases and J 0 bases; bases outside gene matches: 2. Germline V CDR1 and CDR2: MNHEY, SVGEGT. The CDR3 DNA is TGTGCCAGCAGGACAGGGGGAACTAACTATGGCTACACCTTC. Translating gives CASRTGGTNYGYTF.